The 8 T cell receptor beta chains below were found in one sample sequenced in a study of spatial heterogeneity in lung cancer. Study-wide findings and caveats: The number of expanded tumor alpha and beta chains correlated with mutation number.

These receptors lack a known antigen. The time point is: sample taken at primary tumor resection. TCRdb processed the 5' RACE reads anew with MiXCR; each CDR3 protein has one entry. The table lists about 13,000 distinct CDR3 sequences, 6% to 8.5% of them singletons. The sequences come from lung tumor tissue, collected at surgery. The receptors here all came from a female donor with early-stage non-small cell lung cancer.

This clonotype is labeled as large (0.1 to 1%). The genes are TRBV7-8 and TRBJ2-7; no definite D call. The V end was cut by 0 bases, the J end by 6 bases, with 12 bases between. This CDR3 spans 14 amino acids. Per the germline V gene, CDR1 is SGHVS and CDR2 is FQNEAQ. The CDR3 spells CASSLARDNIEQYF. The CDR3 DNA sequence: TGTGCCAGCAGCTTAGCCCGCGACAATATCGAGCAGTACTTC.

This sequence joins TRBV15 and TRBJ2-2; D not resolved. Trimming took 0 bases from V and 8 from J, leaving 13 bases between them. The CDR3 length is 15 residues. The V gene's germline CDR1 is LNHNV and CDR2 YYDKDF (reference sequence). The CDR3 bases are TGTGCCACCAGCAGAGAAACGCGAAGTACGGGGGAGCTGTTTTTT. As protein: CATSRETRSTGELFF.

By sample share, this clonotype is medium-sized. V usage is TRBV28 and J usage is TRBJ2-1, with 8 bases matching TRBD2. The germline V gene has CDR1 MDHEN and CDR2 SYDVKM. The CDR3 has 15 amino acids. The junction had 8 bases not matched to a gene; V was cut back by 8 bases and J by 2 bases. The CDR3 nucleotides are TGTGCCAGCCCCCCCTCGGGGGGGGCCTACAATGAGCAGTTCTTC. It specifies CASPPSGGAYNEQFF.

This clonotype was found a few times. The V gene is TRBV28, the J gene TRBJ2-2; 8 bases match TRBD1. This CDR3 comprises 15 residues. V trimming: 3 bases; J trimming: 1 base; junction bases outside the gene matches: 1. The germline gives CDR1 MDHEN, CDR2 SYDVKM. CDR3 sequence reads: CASSFGQGNTGELFF. The CDR3 region has the DNA TGTGCCAGCAGTTTCGGACAGGGGAACACCGGGGAGCTGTTTTTT.

This clonotype was observed at least ten times. The chain links TRBV28 to TRBJ1-6; D gene uncertain. Germline CDR1 is MDHEN and CDR2 is SYDVKM. The CDR3 length is 10 residues. Trimming removed 8 bases from V and 11 bases from J, with 7 bases in between. The CDR3: CASGPPPLHF. In nucleotides, the CDR3 is TGTGCCAGCGGGCCCCCACCCCTCCACTTT.

This clonotype has a count of ten or more. The chain uses TRBV28 and TRBJ2-3, with D unresolved. The CDR3 is made up of 17 amino acids. With 4 bases removed from V and 2 bases from J, the gap between germline ends came to 19 bases. Germline CDR1 reads MDHEN; CDR2 reads SYDVKM. CDR3 nucleotides: TGTGCCAGCAGTTACTCTCTTTCTGCCCAACCCACAGATACGCAGTATTTT. Protein product: CASSYSLSAQPTDTQYF.

This clonotype was found many times. The J gene is TRBJ2-3, the V gene TRBV10-3; D is perhaps TRBD2 (6 bases). Germline lookup yields CDR1 ENHRY and CDR2 SYGVKD. The CDR3 covers 15 residues. Trimming took off 6 bases at V and 0 bases at J, with 13 bases between the two ends. The DNA for the CDR3 is TGTGCCATCAGCGGACTCGGGGGTAGCACAGATACGCAGTATTTT. Translating gives CAISGLGGSTDTQYF.

This clonotype has at least ten counts. The chain's CDR3 is CSALTSGRAGEQFF. CDR3 bases: TGCAGTGCCCTGACTAGCGGGAGGGCCGGTGAGCAGTTCTTC. The chain employs TRBV20-1 and TRBJ2-1; 14 bases line up with TRBD2. Germline assignment: CDR1 DFQATT and CDR2 SNEGSKA (reference sequence). Trimming at V came to 6 bases and at J to 9 bases, leaving 7 bases not matched to a gene. The CDR3 contains 14 residues.